The 6 T cell receptor beta chains below were found in one sample sequenced in a study of T-cell memory formation after mild COVID-19. TCRdb reprocessed the 5' RACE reads via MiXCR and lists one record per CDR3 protein. The data show hundreds of thousands of distinct CDR3 sequences, 25% to 30% seen once. Source material: PBMCs or a T cell subset sorted from them (not recorded which). The source is an adult woman who had mild COVID-19 (a few samples of this study predate the infection). Cell type and time point are not known.

This clonotype occurred a few times. This chain joins TRBV2 and TRBJ1-6; maybe TRBD1 (6 bases). CDR1 is SNHLY, CDR2 FYNNEI, per germline. Between the trimmed V and J ends, which lost 6 bases and 6 bases, there was a span of 15 bases. CDR3 length: 15 residues. The chain's CDR3 is CASRMAQGTNSPLHF. CDR3 nucleotide sequence: TGTGCCAGCAGGATGGCCCAGGGGACTAATTCACCCCTCCACTTT.

The chain is built from TRBV6-5 and TRBJ2-7; 9 nucleotides align to TRBD2. The trim removed 4 bases at V and 7 bases at J, leaving 8 bases unmatched. CDR1 and CDR2 (germline): MNHEY, SVGAGI. The CDR3 covers 14 residues. The CDR3 DNA follows: TGTGCCAGCAGTTCCACCACTAGCGGGTGGGAGCAGTACTTC. Translated, it gives CASSSTTSGWEQYF.

This clonotype has just a few counts. V gene TRBV7-9 combines with J gene TRBJ1-2; TRBD1 is a possible D gene (6 bases). The V end was cut by 3 bases, the J end by 4 bases, with 12 bases between. Germline CDR1 SEHNR, CDR2 FQNEAQ (reference sequence). The CDR3 length is 14 residues. In DNA, the CDR3 is TGTGCCAGCAGCTTCATACAGGGAATCTATGGCTACACCTTC. Translation gives CASSFIQGIYGYTF.

The chain employs TRBV18 and TRBJ2-1; D gene ambiguous. CDR1 and CDR2 (germline): KGHSH, LQKENI. V was cut by 5 bases and J by 6 bases, with 11 bases left in between. This CDR3 comprises 13 residues. CDR3 sequence reads: CASSDGAGNEQFF. CDR3 bases: TGTGCCAGCTCAGACGGAGCTGGCAATGAGCAGTTCTTC.

The rearrangement uses TRBV20-1 and TRBJ1-1; D is possibly TRBD1 (5 bases). Trimming shortened V by 6 bases and J by 9 bases, and 11 bases separated the two germline ends. Germline V gene data show CDR1 as DFQATT and CDR2 as SNEGSKA (reference sequence). The CDR3 has 10 amino acids. The CDR3 bases are TGCAGTGCGCGCCGGGACCAAGCTTTCTTT. Its translation: CSARRDQAFF.

The chain joins TRBV4-3 to TRBJ1-5; tentatively, D is TRBD1 (6 bases). This CDR3 is 15 amino acids long. Trimming removed 2 bases from V and 4 bases from J, with 12 bases in between. CDR1 is LGHNA, CDR2 YSLEER, per germline. The CDR3 is CASSQTRGGNQPQHF. DNA of the CDR3: TGCGCCAGCAGCCAAACTAGGGGGGGAAATCAGCCCCAGCATTTT.